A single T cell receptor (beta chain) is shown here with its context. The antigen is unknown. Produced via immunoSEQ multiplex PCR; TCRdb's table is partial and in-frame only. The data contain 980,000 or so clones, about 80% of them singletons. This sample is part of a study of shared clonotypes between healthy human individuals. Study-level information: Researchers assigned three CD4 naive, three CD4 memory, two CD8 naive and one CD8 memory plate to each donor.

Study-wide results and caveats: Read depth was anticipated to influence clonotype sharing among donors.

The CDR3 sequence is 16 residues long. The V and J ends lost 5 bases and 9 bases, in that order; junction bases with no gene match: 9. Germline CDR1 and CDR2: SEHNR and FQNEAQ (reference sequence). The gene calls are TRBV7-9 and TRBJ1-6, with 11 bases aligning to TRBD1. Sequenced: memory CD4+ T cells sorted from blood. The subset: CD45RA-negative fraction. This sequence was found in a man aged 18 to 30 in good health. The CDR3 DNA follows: TGTGCCAGCAGCCACCGCCTCGGACAGGGGGCTTCACCCCTCCACTTT. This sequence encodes CASSHRLGQGASPLHF.